What follows are 19 T cell receptor beta chains derived from one specimen sequenced in a study of shared clonotypes between healthy human individuals. Using immunoSEQ multiplex PCR, the repertoire was profiled, and TCRdb retains in-frame clones only, with some absent. This table has under 2,500,000 clones, more than 90% appearing once. Sample: naive CD4+ T cells sorted from blood. As to subset: CD45RA+ positively selected. The receptors were sampled from a man aged 18 to 30 in good health.

J is TRBJ2-7 and V is TRBV6-6; D unresolved. Per the germline V gene, CDR1 is MNHNY and CDR2 is SVGAGI (reference sequence). The V and J ends lost 8 bases and 3 bases respectively, with 11 bases between them. CDR3 size: 12 residues. DNA for the CDR3: TGTGCCAGCGAGGACGAGAGCTACGAGCAGTACTTC. Protein: CASEDESYEQYF.

This clone was picked up one time. The CDR3 DNA reads as TGTGCCTGGTCCCAGGCGAGAAACACTGAAGCTTTCTTT. It codes for CAWSQARNTEAFF. The chain employs TRBV30 and TRBJ1-1; D is unresolved. The CDR3 is 13 residues long. Germline assignment: CDR1 GTSNPN and CDR2 SVGIG (reference sequence). Between the trimmed V and J ends, which lost 5 bases and 2 bases, there was a span of 12 bases.

This clone was seen only once. The rearrangement links TRBV10-1 to TRBJ2-1; 7 bases map to TRBD2. Germline V gives CDR1 WNHNN, CDR2 SYGVQD (reference sequence). CDR3 length: 15 residues. V was pared by 0 bases and J by 9 bases, with 8 bases of the junction left unmatched. The CDR3 DNA follows: TGCGCCAGCAGTGAGTCCGGACTAGGATCCGGTGAGCAGTTCTTC. Its translation is CASSESGLGSGEQFF.

This clone was counted once. The chain has TRBV7-2 and TRBJ2-5, with 7 bases matching TRBD1. The ends lost 1 base at V and 4 bases at J; junction bases unmatched: 3. The V gene's germline CDR1 is SGHTA and CDR2 FQGNSA. There are 14 residues in the CDR3. CDR3 coding DNA: TGTGCCAGCAGCTTAGTAGGGGGCCCAGAGACCCAGTACTTC. Translation: CASSLVGGPETQYF.

The chain joins TRBV28 to TRBJ2-7; D possibly matches TRBD1 or TRBD2 (6 bases each). CDR1 and CDR2 from the germline V gene are MDHEN and SYDVKM. The CDR3 covers 13 residues. The germline V and J ends were trimmed by 5 bases and 10 bases, with 18 bases remaining between them. CDR3: CASSPGRDTRQYF. The DNA of the CDR3 is TGTGCCAGCAGTCCAGGGCGGGACACACGACAGTACTTC.

DNA for the CDR3: TGTGCCAGTAGTATTCAAGGGACAGCGAACACTGAAGCTTTCTTT. It is translated as CASSIQGTANTEAFF. V is TRBV19 and J is TRBJ1-1; 7 bases match TRBD1. Germline V lookup: CDR1 LNHDA, CDR2 SQIVND (reference sequence). V was pared by 3 bases and J by 1 base, with 5 bases of the junction left unmatched. This CDR3 contains 15 residues.

This chain joins TRBV10-3 and TRBJ1-5; maybe TRBD1 (5 bases). This CDR3 has 15 amino acids. Germline V gene lookup returns CDR1 ENHRY and CDR2 SYGVKD. Trimming removed 3 bases from V and 3 bases from J, with 12 bases in between. The CDR3 sequence is CAISDQGGDNQPQHF. The DNA for the CDR3 is TGTGCCATCAGTGACCAGGGAGGGGACAATCAGCCCCAGCATTTT.

The V gene is TRBV25-1, the J gene TRBJ1-3, with 8 bases aligning to TRBD1. Looked up from germline, CDR1 is MGHDK and CDR2 is SYGVNS. This CDR3 contains 16 residues. J lost 1 base, V lost 1 base, and 3 bases had no gene match. As DNA, the CDR3 is TGTGCCAGCAGTGAATTTCAGGGGGCATCTGGAAACACCATATATTTT. It translates to CASSEFQGASGNTIYF. The full variable domain, its missing parts supplied by reference TRBV25-1 and TRBJ1-3, is EADIYQTPRYLVIGTGKKITLECSQTMGHDKMYWYQQDPGMELHLIHYSYGVNSTEKGDLSSESTVSRIRTEHFPLTLESARPSHTSQYLCASSEFQGASGNTIYFGEGSWLTVV.

The chain joins TRBV5-8 to TRBJ1-2; perhaps TRBD1 as D (6 bases). Trimming shortened V by 9 bases and J by 4 bases, and 16 bases separated the two germline ends. The germline V gene encodes CDR1 SGHTS and CDR2 YDEGEE. This CDR3 is built from 13 residues. DNA for the CDR3: TGTGCCATTTCCGGGACAAGGGCCTATGGCTACACCTTC. Its translation is CAISGTRAYGYTF.

The chain uses TRBV23-1 and TRBJ2-3, with a tentative D call TRBD2 (5 bases). TRBV23-1 is an ORF, and what it does is uncertain. Trimming stripped 3 bases from V and 0 bases from J, with 10 bases between. The CDR3 covers 15 residues. The CDR3 reads CASSQDSASTDTQYF. As DNA, the CDR3 is TGCGCCAGCAGTCAGGATAGCGCTAGCACAGATACGCAGTATTTT.

To note about this clone: Germline and junction disagree at one end, which may indicate a read error. The genes are TRBV7-7 and TRBJ2-7, with 13 bases aligning to TRBD2. Germline CDR1 is SSHAT and CDR2 is FNYEAQ (reference sequence). The CDR3 has 15 residues. In DNA, the CDR3 is TGTGCTAGCAGCTCCGGACTAGCGGGAGTTGACGAGCAGTACTTC. This codes for CASSSGLAGVDEQYF.

This sequence joins TRBV2 and TRBJ2-5; D is perhaps TRBD2 (7 bases). The CDR3 is 13 amino acids. V dropped 10 bases and J dropped 3 bases, with 15 bases sitting between them. Germline V gives CDR1 SNHLY, CDR2 FYNNEI. In DNA form, the CDR3 reads TGTGCCATTTCTGCGGGGGCTAAAGAGACCCAGTACTTC. It specifies CAISAGAKETQYF.

The V and J genes are TRBV28 and TRBJ2-5; D uncertain. The CDR3 covers 15 residues. The V end was cut by 7 bases, the J end by 5 bases, with 20 bases between. The germline V gene has CDR1 MDHEN and CDR2 SYDVKM. The CDR3 loop is CASNLLLGSSETQYF. The CDR3 nucleotides read TGTGCCAGCAACCTCCTCCTGGGGTCATCGGAGACCCAGTACTTC.

V gene TRBV5-4 combines with J gene TRBJ1-1; 7 bases map to TRBD1. Per the germline V gene, CDR1 is SGHNT and CDR2 is YYREEE (reference sequence). The CDR3 runs 16 residues. V lost 1 base to trimming and J lost 3 bases; unmatched junction nucleotides: 9. The CDR3 nucleotides are TGTGCCAGCAGCTTGAAGTCCACAGGGGTTTACACTGAAGCTTTCTTT. The encoded protein is CASSLKSTGVYTEAFF.

The chain carries TRBV7-3 and TRBJ2-5; TRBD2 agrees at 12 bases. Germline CDR1 is SGHTA and CDR2 is FQGTGA. This CDR3 has 15 amino acids. The ends lost 5 bases at V and 0 bases at J; junction bases unmatched: 1. For the CDR3, the DNA is TGTGCCAGCAGCCGGACTAGCGGGGACCAAGAGACCCAGTACTTC. This translates into CASSRTSGDQETQYF.

The rearrangement links TRBV5-1 to TRBJ2-7, with 9 bases fitting TRBD1. Per germline, CDR1 SGHRS and CDR2 YFSETQ. J gave up 4 bases and V 8 bases, and 10 bases lay outside the gene matches. The CDR3 has 14 amino acids. CDR3 protein: CASMGQGDIYEQYF. DNA of the CDR3: TGCGCCAGTATGGGACAGGGAGATATTTACGAGCAGTACTTC.

This chain joins TRBV10-3 and TRBJ2-1, with 10 bases that match TRBD2. Germline V gene data show CDR1 as ENHRY and CDR2 as SYGVKD. Losses at the gene ends were 6 bases for V and 6 bases for J; bases not matched to a gene: 17. The CDR3 has 18 residues. The CDR3 nucleotides read TGTGCCATCAGCGAGCGGGAGGGCCTTAGGGTCTCTGGCAATGAGCAGTTCTTC. It is translated as CAISEREGLRVSGNEQFF.

The chain joins TRBV7-3 to TRBJ1-4; D unresolved. From germline, CDR1 is SGHTA and CDR2 FQGTGA. The CDR3 sequence is 14 residues long. The ends were cut back, 5 bases at V and 3 bases at J, with 10 bases in the middle. The CDR3 region is CASSGGSPNEKLFF. The CDR3 DNA follows: TGTGCCAGCAGCGGAGGAAGCCCTAATGAAAAACTGTTTTTT. The whole variable domain, remainder taken from reference TRBV7-3 and TRBJ1-4, is GAGVSQTPSNKVTEKGKYVELRCDPISGHTALYWYRQSLGQGPEFLIYFQGTGAADDSGLPNDRFFAVRPEGSVSTLKIQRTERGDSAVYLCASSGGSPNEKLFFGSGTQLSVL.

The rearrangement uses TRBV29-1 and TRBJ2-2; 8 positions agree with TRBD2. Per germline, CDR1 SQVTM and CDR2 ANQGSEA. CDR3 length: 11 amino acids. Trimming removed 7 bases from V and 6 bases from J; junction bases left unmatched: 1. The CDR3 DNA is TGCAGCGCGCGGGGGGCCGGGGAGCTGTTTTTT. Translating it yields CSARGAGELFF.